The rows below give T cell receptor beta chains drawn from one sample of a study of T cell responses to AZD1222 COVID-19 vaccine. Clones were read by immunoSEQ multiplex PCR, and TCRdb kept only the in-frame ones, dropping some. The profile covers about 85,000 clones, with 88% appearing a single time and around 17% taken by the ten largest. The material was peripheral blood, obtained on day 0 of AZD1222 vaccination. These TCRs come from an adult in good health. CDR3s include the opening cysteine and the closing phenylalanine or tryptophan. A D gene is named only where the DNA matches it firmly. Only part of the rows carry a size: once, few, many, or a class if the clone is expanded.

CDR3aa,CDR3nt,abundance,j_gene,v_gene,d_gene
CASRLAGGLGTGELFF,TGTGCTTCACGTCTAGCGGGAGGGCTCGGAACCGGGGAGCTGTTTTTT,.,TRBJ2-2,TRBV7-9,TRBD2
CASSPTVRNTEAFF,TGTGCCAGCAGTCCGACAGTGAGGAACACTGAAGCTTTCTTT,.,TRBJ1-1,TRBV6-5,.
CASSIRKGQGASQPQHF,TGTGCCAGTAGTATCAGAAAAGGACAGGGGGCAAGTCAGCCCCAGCATTTT,.,TRBJ1-5,TRBV19,TRBD1
CASSLAAVGLGYTF,TGTGCCAGCAGCTTGGCCGCCGTAGGGCTAGGCTACACCTTC,.,TRBJ1-2,TRBV5-6,.
CASSLTAKNTDTQYF,TGTGCCAGCAGCTTAACCGCGAAAAACACAGATACGCAGTATTTT,.,TRBJ2-3,TRBV11-2,.
CASSFSLRGDTQYF,TGTGCCAGCAGCTTTTCCCTCAGGGGCGATACGCAGTATTTT,.,TRBJ2-3,TRBV5-5,.
CASSPSEAHGYTF,TGTGCCAGCAGCCCATCCGAAGCGCATGGCTACACCTTC,.,TRBJ1-2,TRBV7-2,.
CASSLRTSGMVYEQYF,TGTGCCAGCAGTTTACGGACTAGCGGGATGGTCTACGAGCAGTACTTC,.,TRBJ2-7,TRBV6-2/TRBV6-3,TRBD2
CASSPGRGDNSPLHF,TGTGCCAGCTCACCGGGTCGGGGGGATAATTCACCCCTCCACTTT,.,TRBJ1-6,TRBV18,.
CACSLGGLTDTQYF,TGCGCCTGCAGCCTGGGGGGGCTAACAGATACGCAGTATTTT,.,TRBJ2-3,TRBV5-1,.
CASSYVARGANVLTF,TGTGCCAGCAGTTACGTGGCGAGAGGGGCCAACGTCCTGACTTTC,.,TRBJ2-6,TRBV6-5,.
CASSPQTSNEQFF,TGTGCCAGCTCACCCCAGACTAGCAATGAGCAGTTCTTC,.,TRBJ2-1,TRBV18,.
CASSQQRGAAKNIQYF,TGTGCCAGCAGCCAGCAGAGGGGGGCCGCCAAAAACATTCAGTACTTC,.,TRBJ2-4,TRBV3-1/TRBV3-2,.
CASSEERYSNQPQHF,TGTGCCAGCAGTGAAGAAAGGTATAGCAATCAGCCCCAGCATTTT,once,TRBJ1-5,TRBV6-1,.
CASSLGETEQFF,TGTGCCAGCAGCTTAGGGGAAACTGAGCAGTTCTTC,.,TRBJ2-1,TRBV7-9,.
CASSQSTVSSYEQYF,TGTGCCAGCAGTCAGTCGACGGTTTCGTCCTACGAGCAGTACTTC,.,TRBJ2-7,TRBV6-2/TRBV6-3,.
CASSIQGANTEAFF,TGTGCCAGTAGTATACAGGGGGCAAACACTGAAGCTTTCTTT,.,TRBJ1-1,TRBV19,TRBD1
CASILGTTQETQYF,TGTGCCAGCATCCTAGGGACTACGCAAGAGACCCAGTACTTC,.,TRBJ2-5,TRBV2,TRBD2